This record looks at one TCR beta chain sequence and its context. The sequenced template was cDNA made from the entire isolated RNA. Assay: immunoSEQ multiplex PCR; the TCRdb copy retains only in-frame clones and omits some. The repertoire has 150,000 to 200,000 clones, 7% to 10% of them found once; the top ten carry 2% to 3%. This sample was included in a study of beta chain features in type 1 diabetes. Germline CDR1 SGHDN, CDR2 FVKESK. The CDR3 is 12 amino acids. Trimming cost V 3 bases and J 6 bases, with 8 bases left between them. The material sequenced was central memory CD4+ T cells from blood. The rearrangement uses TRBV14 and TRBJ1-1, with D possibly TRBD1 on 5 matching bases. The TCR comes from a woman under 30 in good health. For the CDR3, the DNA is TGTGCCAGCAGCCATCAGGGCCCTGAAGCTTTCTTT. Amino acids: CASSHQGPEAFF.